This is a list of T cell receptor gamma chains from one sample in a study of gamma delta lymphoproliferative disorders and STAT genes. TCRdb applied CATT to the multiplex PCR reads for clone calling. The table shows roughly 860 gamma-chain clones, with more than 9% occurring only once. Sequencing was done on a sample of blood. The receptors were sampled from a human donor in good health. CDR3s include the opening cysteine and the closing phenylalanine or tryptophan. Clone sizes are shown as once, few, many or a size class.

size,V,J,DNA,CDR3
few,TRGV3,TRGJ1/TRGJ2,TGTGCCACCTGGGTGAAGAAACTCTTT,CATWVKKLF